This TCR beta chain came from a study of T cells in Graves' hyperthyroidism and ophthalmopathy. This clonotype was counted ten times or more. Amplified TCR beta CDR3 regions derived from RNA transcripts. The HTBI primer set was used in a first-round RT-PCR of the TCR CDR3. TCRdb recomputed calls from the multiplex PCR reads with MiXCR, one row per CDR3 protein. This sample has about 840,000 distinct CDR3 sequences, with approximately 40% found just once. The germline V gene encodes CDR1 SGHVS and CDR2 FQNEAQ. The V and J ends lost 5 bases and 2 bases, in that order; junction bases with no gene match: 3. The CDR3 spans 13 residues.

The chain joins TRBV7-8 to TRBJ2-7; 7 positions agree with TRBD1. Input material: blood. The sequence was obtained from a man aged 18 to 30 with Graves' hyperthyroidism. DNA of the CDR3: TGTGCCAGCAGCCGTAGGGGGCCCTACGAGCAGTACTTC. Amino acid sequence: CASSRRGPYEQYF.